This T cell receptor beta chain was observed in a study of OX40 agonist ivuxolimab in advanced cancers. Study at large: Patients in dose escalation had liver, melanoma, kidney or head and neck cancers.

Regarding the study as a whole: The authors did not determine the antigen specificity of the expanded peripheral T cells.

A few counts support this clone. Its antigen is unidentified. Germline CDR1 MNHEY, CDR2 SVGAGI. Trimming stripped 0 bases from V and 6 bases from J, with 9 bases between. The CDR3 has 13 residues. Using immunoSEQ multiplex PCR, the repertoire was profiled, and TCRdb retains in-frame clones only, with some absent. The sample records some 38,000 clones, approximately 90% being singletons. This clonotype was obtained from an adult with an advanced solid tumor such as melanoma, head and neck, liver or kidney cancer. Sequencing used CD4+ or CD8+ T cells sorted from blood, obtained in a trial of the OX40 agonist ivuxolimab. V and J are TRBV6-5 and TRBJ2-7; D gene unclear. For the CDR3, the DNA is TGTGCCAGCAGTTACTCGAACTGGTCCGAGCAGTACTTC. This gives the protein CASSYSNWSEQYF.